These 7 T cell receptor beta chains came from one sample sequenced in a study of early T cells in non-severe SARS-CoV-2 infection. TCRdb recomputed calls from the 5' RACE reads with MiXCR, one row per CDR3 protein. The sample shows about 61,000 distinct CDR3 sequences, about 10% of them seen only once. The sample comprised whole blood. The origin of the receptors is an adult who was a healthcare worker with PCR-confirmed SARS-CoV-2 infection or an uninfected control (not recorded which).

In this sample, this clonotype turned up once. The chain has TRBV6-1 and TRBJ2-5; TRBD2 is a possible D gene (6 bases). Looked up from germline, CDR1 is MNHNS and CDR2 is SASEGT. Trimming stripped 3 bases from V and 6 bases from J, with 14 bases between. CDR3 size: 14 residues. CDR3 nucleotide sequence: TGTGCCAGCAGTGATATAACTAGCAAGCAGACCCAGTACTTC. Residues: CASSDITSKQTQYF.

This clonotype was recorded many times. A junction boundary mismatches the germline segment, possibly from a read error. The chain uses TRBV5-1 and TRBJ2-3; 10 bases are a match to TRBD2. The CDR3 runs 14 residues. Germline V gene sequence: CDR1 SGHRS, CDR2 YFSETQ. CDR3 sequence reads: CASSLAGGTDTQYF. The CDR3 bases are TGTGCCAGCAGTCTAGCGGGGGGCACAGATACGCAGTATTTT.

This clonotype turned up a few times. The rearrangement links TRBV29-1 to TRBJ2-5; D perhaps matches TRBD1 (5 bases). From germline, CDR1 is SQVTM and CDR2 ANQGSEA. With 3 bases removed from V and 1 base from J, the gap between germline ends came to 9 bases. The CDR3 spans 13 residues. CDR3 amino acids: CSVERQIQETQYF. CDR3 sequence (DNA): TGCAGCGTTGAGCGACAGATCCAAGAGACCCAGTACTTC.

This clonotype was seen many times. The chain joins TRBV15 to TRBJ2-1, with D perhaps assigned TRBD1 or TRBD2 (5 bases each). The ends were cut back, 5 bases at V and 6 bases at J, with 11 bases in the middle. The CDR3 spans 13 residues. CDR1 is LNHNV, CDR2 YYDKDF, per germline (reference sequence). CDR3 sequence: CATSSQGTNEQFF. CDR3 nucleotide sequence: TGTGCCACCAGCTCCCAAGGGACCAATGAGCAGTTCTTC.

This clonotype has at least ten counts. V usage is TRBV3-1 and J usage is TRBJ2-7; unclear D gene. The germline gives CDR1 LGHDT, CDR2 YNNKEL (reference sequence). This CDR3 comprises 11 residues. V gave up 1 base and J gave up 2 bases, with 0 bases separating them. The CDR3 sequence: CASSQAYEQYF. The CDR3 DNA sequence: TGTGCCAGCAGCCAAGCCTACGAGCAGTACTTC.

In its sample, this clonotype was seen many times. This rearrangement joins TRBV2 to TRBJ2-3; 13 bases map to TRBD2. This CDR3 has 14 amino acids. The germline V gene has CDR1 SNHLY and CDR2 FYNNEI. With 6 bases clipped from V and 6 bases from J, the junction kept 3 bases outside the gene matches. The DNA of the CDR3 is TGTGCCAGCAGCGGACTAGCGGGGGTGGATACGCAGTATTTT. Amino acid sequence: CASSGLAGVDTQYF.

The chain employs TRBV6-2 or TRBV6-3 and TRBJ2-5; tentatively, D is TRBD1 or TRBD2 (5 bases each). This CDR3 region has 13 residues. Germline CDR1 is MNHEY and CDR2 is SVGEGT. The V and J ends lost 2 bases and 4 bases respectively, with 8 bases between them. In DNA form, the CDR3 reads TGTGCCAGCAGTTACGATGGGGGAGAGACCCAGTACTTC. Translating gives CASSYDGGETQYF.